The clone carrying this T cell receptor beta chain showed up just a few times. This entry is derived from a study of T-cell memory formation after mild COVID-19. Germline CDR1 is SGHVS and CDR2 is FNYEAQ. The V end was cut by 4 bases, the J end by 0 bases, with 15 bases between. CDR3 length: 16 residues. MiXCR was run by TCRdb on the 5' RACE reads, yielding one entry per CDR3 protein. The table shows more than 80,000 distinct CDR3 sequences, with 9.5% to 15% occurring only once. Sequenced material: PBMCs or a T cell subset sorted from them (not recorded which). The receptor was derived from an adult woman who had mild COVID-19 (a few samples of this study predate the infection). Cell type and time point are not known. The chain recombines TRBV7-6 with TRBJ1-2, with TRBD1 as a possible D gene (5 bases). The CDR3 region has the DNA TGTGCCAGCAGCTCCAGGGAAGGGCTTTCTAACTATGGCTACACCTTC. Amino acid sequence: CASSSREGLSNYGYTF.